One sample yielded the 16 T cell receptor beta chains listed below, sequenced in a study of T cell repertoires in cytomegalovirus infection. The antigens of these receptors remain unknown. MiXCR, run by TCRdb on the reads, gives a single entry per CDR3 protein. The table has around 310,000 distinct CDR3 sequences, almost 30% seen once. The sequences come from cultured PBMCs, collected from culture after CMV antigen stimulation. All receptors come from a human donor in good health (CMV status not recorded). Some clones in this sample may be carry-over from other donors' samples.

The sample holds a few counts of this clonotype. The chain joins TRBV10-3 to TRBJ2-3, with 9 bases that match TRBD1. Germline V gene sequence: CDR1 ENHRY, CDR2 SYGVKD. There are 14 residues in the CDR3. The trim removed 6 bases at V and 1 base at J, leaving 2 bases unmatched. The CDR3 DNA reads as TGTGCCATCAGGGGGGACAGGGGCACAGATACGCAGTATTTT. Encoded protein: CAIRGDRGTDTQYF.

This CDR3 is CASSSLPQGLNNSPLHF. In nucleotides, the CDR3 is TGCGCCAGCAGCTCGCTTCCGCAAGGGTTGAATAATTCACCCCTCCACTTT. The rearrangement uses TRBV5-1 and TRBJ1-6, with D hard to call. This CDR3 contains 17 residues. V dropped 3 bases and J dropped 5 bases, with 18 bases sitting between them. CDR1 SGHRS and CDR2 YFSETQ come from the germline V gene.

This clonotype was counted between two and nine times. The rearrangement links TRBV28 to TRBJ2-7; D is unresolved. The CDR3 length is 11 residues. Trimming shortened V by 6 bases and J by 6 bases, and 9 bases separated the two germline ends. The germline gives CDR1 MDHEN, CDR2 SYDVKM. The CDR3 reads CASSLRSEQYF. In DNA form, the CDR3 reads TGTGCCAGCAGCCTTAGGAGCGAGCAGTACTTC.

This clonotype was observed a few times. This chain connects TRBV6-2 or TRBV6-3 to TRBJ2-2; TRBD2 is a possible D gene (5 bases). Germline values: CDR1 MNHEY, CDR2 SVGEGT. This CDR3 is built from 13 residues. Deletions cut 2 bases from V and 5 bases from J, with 6 bases between. For the CDR3, the DNA is TGTGCCAGCAGTTACACGGGGACCGGGGAGCTGTTTTTT. It codes for CASSYTGTGELFF.

This clonotype was counted between two and nine times. The rearrangement uses TRBV30 and TRBJ2-2; D remains ambiguous. The CDR3 extends over 11 amino acids. The germline CDR1 and CDR2 sequences are GTSNPN and SVGIG (reference sequence). The V end was cut by 7 bases, the J end by 5 bases, with 8 bases between. CDR3 residues: CASVETGELFF. Written as DNA, the CDR3 is TGTGCCTCCGTGGAAACCGGGGAGCTGTTTTTT.

Only a few counts were recorded for this clonotype. The chain employs TRBV4-2 and TRBJ2-7; possibly TRBD1 for D (6 bases). This CDR3 is 16 amino acids long. Germline V gives CDR1 LGHNA, CDR2 YNFKEQ. V was trimmed by 0 bases and J by 3 bases, leaving 15 bases between them. The CDR3 bases are TGTGCCAGCAGCCAAGAAGGACAGCTCCAGAACTACGAGCAGTACTTC. It yields the protein CASSQEGQLQNYEQYF.

A few counts support this clonotype. The rearrangement uses TRBV7-8 and TRBJ2-1; the D is unclear. Trimming pared 1 base from V and 0 bases from J, leaving 13 bases between. CDR1 SGHVS and CDR2 FQNEAQ come from the germline V gene. The CDR3 has 17 amino acids. The DNA of the CDR3 is TGTGCCAGCAGCTTAGTTGGAGCTCCCAGCTCCTACAATGAGCAGTTCTTC. Residues: CASSLVGAPSSYNEQFF.

This clonotype was counted only a few times. V usage is TRBV19 and J usage is TRBJ2-1; 10 positions agree with TRBD2. This CDR3 has 15 residues. The V gene's germline CDR1 is LNHDA and CDR2 SQIVND (reference sequence). V lost 3 bases, J lost 6 bases, and 5 bases stayed unmatched. The CDR3 region has the DNA TGTGCCAGTAGTATCGGCCTAGCGGGAGTCAATGAGCAGTTCTTC. As protein: CASSIGLAGVNEQFF.

The chain employs TRBV7-2 and TRBJ1-2; TRBD1 aligns across 8 bases. V was pared by 3 bases and J by 5 bases, with 5 bases of the junction left unmatched. There are 14 residues in the CDR3. The germline V gene encodes CDR1 SGHTA and CDR2 FQGNSA. In DNA, the CDR3 is TGTGCCAGCAGCTTCGGGGGGACAGGATATGGCTACACCTTC. Protein sequence: CASSFGGTGYGYTF.

V usage is TRBV19 and J usage is TRBJ1-5, with 7 bases fitting TRBD1. CDR3 length: 14 amino acids. Trimming removed 4 bases from V and 3 bases from J; junction bases left unmatched: 3. Germline V gene lookup returns CDR1 LNHDA and CDR2 SQIVND (reference sequence). Written as DNA, the CDR3 is TGTGCCAGTAGTAACAGGGGATTCAATCAGCCCCAGCATTTT. Amino acid sequence: CASSNRGFNQPQHF.

The rearrangement links TRBV2 to TRBJ2-3, with TRBD1 identical over 7 bases. Germline V CDR1 and CDR2: SNHLY, FYNNEI. This CDR3 comprises 15 residues. The V and J ends lost 6 bases and 5 bases, in that order; junction bases with no gene match: 11. CDR3 nucleotides: TGTGCCAGCAGCCCTGAGGGGGCTAGGGGAGATACGCAGTATTTT. It specifies CASSPEGARGDTQYF.

This clonotype appeared many times. The rearrangement uses TRBV20-1 and TRBJ1-5; 8 bases agree with TRBD1. Germline V gene lookup returns CDR1 DFQATT and CDR2 SNEGSKA (reference sequence). Losses at the gene ends were 6 bases for V and 3 bases for J; bases not matched to a gene: 10. The CDR3 has 15 amino acids. This CDR3 reads CSATQGARNNQPQHF. The CDR3 coding sequence is TGCAGTGCAACTCAGGGGGCGCGTAACAATCAGCCCCAGCATTTT.

This clonotype was recorded a few times. This chain uses TRBV11-2 with TRBJ1-5, with D hard to call. Germline CDR1 reads SGHAT; CDR2 reads FQNNGV. The V gene lost 5 bases and the J gene lost 9 bases, with 8 bases spanning the gap. The CDR3 runs 11 residues. For the CDR3, the DNA is TGTGCCAGCAGCGGTAGTGGGCCCCAGCATTTT. Amino acids: CASSGSGPQHF. The whole variable domain, remainder taken from reference TRBV11-2 and TRBJ1-5, is EAGVAQSPRYKIIEKRQSVAFWCNPISGHATLYWYQQILGQGPKLLIQFQNNGVVDDSQLPKDRFSAERLKGVDSTLKIQPAKLEDSAVYLCASSGSGPQHFGDGTRLSIL.

This clonotype has a handful of counts. The gene calls are TRBV6-6 and TRBJ1-2; TRBD1 is a possible D gene (5 bases). Germline V lookup: CDR1 MNHNY, CDR2 SVGAGI (reference sequence). The CDR3 spans 15 residues. Deletions cut 9 bases from V and 0 bases from J, with 17 bases between. CDR3 sequence: CASRIGDGPNYGYTF. The CDR3 coding sequence is TGTGCCAGTCGAATTGGGGACGGACCTAACTATGGCTACACCTTC.

The chain carries TRBV28 and TRBJ2-3; 9 nucleotides line up with TRBD2. After removal of 8 bases from V and 3 bases from J, the junction contained 6 bases not matched to a gene. Germline lookup yields CDR1 MDHEN and CDR2 SYDVKM. This CDR3 is built from 14 residues. CDR3 coding DNA: TGTGCCAGCGTGAAGCGGGAGGTGACAGATACGCAGTATTTT. Encoded protein: CASVKREVTDTQYF.

This clonotype was seen a few times. CDR3 protein: CASSLEWTGVMKTQYF. CDR3 DNA sequence: TGTGCCAGCAGCTTAGAATGGACAGGGGTAATGAAGACCCAGTACTTC. The genes are TRBV7-6 and TRBJ2-5; 9 bases match TRBD1. J gave up 6 bases and V 1 base, and 9 bases lay outside the gene matches. The CDR3 has 16 amino acids. CDR1 and CDR2 (germline): SGHVS, FNYEAQ.